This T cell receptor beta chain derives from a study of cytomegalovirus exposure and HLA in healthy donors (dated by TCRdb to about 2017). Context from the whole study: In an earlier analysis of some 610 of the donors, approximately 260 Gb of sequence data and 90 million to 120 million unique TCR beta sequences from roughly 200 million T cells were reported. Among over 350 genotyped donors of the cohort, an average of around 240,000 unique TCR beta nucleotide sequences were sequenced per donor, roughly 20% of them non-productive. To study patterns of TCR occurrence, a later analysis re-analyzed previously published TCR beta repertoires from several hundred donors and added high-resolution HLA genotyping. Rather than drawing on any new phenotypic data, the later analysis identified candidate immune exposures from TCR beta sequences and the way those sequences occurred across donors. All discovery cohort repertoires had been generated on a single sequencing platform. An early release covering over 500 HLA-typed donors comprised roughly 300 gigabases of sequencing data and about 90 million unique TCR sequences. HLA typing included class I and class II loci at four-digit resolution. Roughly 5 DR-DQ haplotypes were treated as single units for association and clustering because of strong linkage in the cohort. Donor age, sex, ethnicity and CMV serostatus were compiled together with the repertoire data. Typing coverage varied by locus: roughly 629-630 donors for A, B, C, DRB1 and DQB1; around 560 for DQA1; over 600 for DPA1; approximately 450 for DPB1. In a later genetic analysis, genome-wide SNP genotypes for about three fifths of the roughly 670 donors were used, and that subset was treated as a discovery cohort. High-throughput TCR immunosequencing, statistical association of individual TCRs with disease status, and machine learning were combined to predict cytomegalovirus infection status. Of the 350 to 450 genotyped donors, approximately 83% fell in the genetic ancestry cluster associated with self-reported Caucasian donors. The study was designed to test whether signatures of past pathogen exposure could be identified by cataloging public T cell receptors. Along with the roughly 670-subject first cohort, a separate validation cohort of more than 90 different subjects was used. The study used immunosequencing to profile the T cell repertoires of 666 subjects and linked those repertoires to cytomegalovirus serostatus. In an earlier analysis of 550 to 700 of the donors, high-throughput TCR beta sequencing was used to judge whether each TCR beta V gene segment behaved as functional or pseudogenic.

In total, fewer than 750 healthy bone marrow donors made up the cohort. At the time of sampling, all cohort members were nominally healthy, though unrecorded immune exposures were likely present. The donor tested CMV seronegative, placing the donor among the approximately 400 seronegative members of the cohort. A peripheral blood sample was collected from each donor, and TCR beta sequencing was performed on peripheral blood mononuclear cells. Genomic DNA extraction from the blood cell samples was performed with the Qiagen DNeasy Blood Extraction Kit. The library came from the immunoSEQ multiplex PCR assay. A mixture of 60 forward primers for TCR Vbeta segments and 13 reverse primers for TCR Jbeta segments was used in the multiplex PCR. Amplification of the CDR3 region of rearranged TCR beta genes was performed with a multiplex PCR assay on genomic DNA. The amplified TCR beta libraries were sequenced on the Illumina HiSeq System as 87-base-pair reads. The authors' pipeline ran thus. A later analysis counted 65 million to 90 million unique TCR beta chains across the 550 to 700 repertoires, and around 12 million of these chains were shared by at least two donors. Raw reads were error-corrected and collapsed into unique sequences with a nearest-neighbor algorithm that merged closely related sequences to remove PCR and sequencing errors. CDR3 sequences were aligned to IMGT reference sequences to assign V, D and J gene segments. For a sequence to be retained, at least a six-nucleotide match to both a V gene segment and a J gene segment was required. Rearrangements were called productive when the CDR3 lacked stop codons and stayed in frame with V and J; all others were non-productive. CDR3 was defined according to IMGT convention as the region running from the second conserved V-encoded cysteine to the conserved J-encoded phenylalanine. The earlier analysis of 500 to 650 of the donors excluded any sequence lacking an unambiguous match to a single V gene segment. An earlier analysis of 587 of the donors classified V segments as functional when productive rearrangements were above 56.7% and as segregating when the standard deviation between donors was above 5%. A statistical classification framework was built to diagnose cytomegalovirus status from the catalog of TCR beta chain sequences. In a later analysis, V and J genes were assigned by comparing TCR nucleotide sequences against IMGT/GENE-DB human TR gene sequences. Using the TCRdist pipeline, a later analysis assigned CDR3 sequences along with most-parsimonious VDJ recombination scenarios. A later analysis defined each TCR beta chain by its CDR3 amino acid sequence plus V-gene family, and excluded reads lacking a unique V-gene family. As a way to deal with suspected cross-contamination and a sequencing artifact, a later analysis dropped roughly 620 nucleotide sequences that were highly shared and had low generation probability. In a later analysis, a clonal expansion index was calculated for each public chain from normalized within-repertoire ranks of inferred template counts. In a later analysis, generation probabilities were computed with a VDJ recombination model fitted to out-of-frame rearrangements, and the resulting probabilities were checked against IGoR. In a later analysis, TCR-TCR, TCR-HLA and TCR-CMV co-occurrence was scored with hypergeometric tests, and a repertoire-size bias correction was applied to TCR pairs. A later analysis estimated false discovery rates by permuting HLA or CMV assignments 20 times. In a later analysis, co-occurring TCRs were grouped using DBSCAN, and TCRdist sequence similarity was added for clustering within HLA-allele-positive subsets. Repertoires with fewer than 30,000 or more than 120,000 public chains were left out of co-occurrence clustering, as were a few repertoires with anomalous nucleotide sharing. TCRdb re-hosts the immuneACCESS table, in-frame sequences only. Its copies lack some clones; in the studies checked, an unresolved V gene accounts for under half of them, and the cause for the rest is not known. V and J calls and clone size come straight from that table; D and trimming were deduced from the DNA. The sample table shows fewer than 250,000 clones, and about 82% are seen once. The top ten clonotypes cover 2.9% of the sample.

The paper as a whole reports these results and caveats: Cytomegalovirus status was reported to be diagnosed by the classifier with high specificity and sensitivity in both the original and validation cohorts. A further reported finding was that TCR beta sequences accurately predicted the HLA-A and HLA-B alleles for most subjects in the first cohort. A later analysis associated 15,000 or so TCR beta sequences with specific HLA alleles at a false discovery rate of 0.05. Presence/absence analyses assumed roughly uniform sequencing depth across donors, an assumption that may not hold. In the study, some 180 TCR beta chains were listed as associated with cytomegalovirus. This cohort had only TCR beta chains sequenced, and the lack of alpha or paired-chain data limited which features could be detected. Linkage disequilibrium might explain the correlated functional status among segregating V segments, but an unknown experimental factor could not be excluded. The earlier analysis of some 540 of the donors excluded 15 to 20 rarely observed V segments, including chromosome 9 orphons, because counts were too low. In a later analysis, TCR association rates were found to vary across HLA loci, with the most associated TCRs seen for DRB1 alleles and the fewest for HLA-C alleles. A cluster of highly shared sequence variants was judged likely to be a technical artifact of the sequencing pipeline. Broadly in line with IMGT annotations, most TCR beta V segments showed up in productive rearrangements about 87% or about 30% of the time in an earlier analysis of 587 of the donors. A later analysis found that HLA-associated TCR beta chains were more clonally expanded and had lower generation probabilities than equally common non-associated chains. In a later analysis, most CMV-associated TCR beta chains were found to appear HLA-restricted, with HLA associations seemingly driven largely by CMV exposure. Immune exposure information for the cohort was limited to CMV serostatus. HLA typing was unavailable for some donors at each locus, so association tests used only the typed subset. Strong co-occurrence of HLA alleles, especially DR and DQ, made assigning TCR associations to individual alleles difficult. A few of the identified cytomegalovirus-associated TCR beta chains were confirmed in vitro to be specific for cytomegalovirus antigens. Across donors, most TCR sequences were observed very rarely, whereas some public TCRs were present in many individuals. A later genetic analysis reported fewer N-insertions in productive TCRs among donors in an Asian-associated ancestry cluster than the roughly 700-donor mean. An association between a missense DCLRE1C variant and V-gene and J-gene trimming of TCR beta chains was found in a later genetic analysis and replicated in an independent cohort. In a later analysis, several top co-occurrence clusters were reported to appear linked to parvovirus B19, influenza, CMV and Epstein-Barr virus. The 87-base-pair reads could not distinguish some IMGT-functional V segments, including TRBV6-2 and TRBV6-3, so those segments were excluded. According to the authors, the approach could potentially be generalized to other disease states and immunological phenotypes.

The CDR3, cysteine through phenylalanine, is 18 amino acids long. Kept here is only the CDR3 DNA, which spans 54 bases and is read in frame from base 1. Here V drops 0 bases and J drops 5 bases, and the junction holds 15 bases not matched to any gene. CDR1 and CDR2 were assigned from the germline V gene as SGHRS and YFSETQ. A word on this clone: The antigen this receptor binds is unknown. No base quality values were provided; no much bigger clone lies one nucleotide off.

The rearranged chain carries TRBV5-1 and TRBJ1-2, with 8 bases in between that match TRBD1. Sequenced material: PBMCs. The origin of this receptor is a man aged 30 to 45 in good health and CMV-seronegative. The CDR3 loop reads CASSLVRDRSLPLYGYTF. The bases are TGCGCCAGCAGCTTGGTCCGGGACAGGAGCCTCCCTTTGTATGGCTACACCTTC.